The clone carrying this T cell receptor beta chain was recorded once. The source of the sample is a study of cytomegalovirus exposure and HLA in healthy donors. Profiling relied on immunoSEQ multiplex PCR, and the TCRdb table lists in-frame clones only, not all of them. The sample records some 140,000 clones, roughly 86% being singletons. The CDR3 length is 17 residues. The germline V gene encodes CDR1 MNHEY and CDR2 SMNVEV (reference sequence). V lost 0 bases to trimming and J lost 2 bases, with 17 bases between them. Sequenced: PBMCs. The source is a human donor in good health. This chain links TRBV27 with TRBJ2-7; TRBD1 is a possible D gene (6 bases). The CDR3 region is CASSLSSSGQMPYEQYF. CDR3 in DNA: TGTGCCAGCAGTTTATCGTCGTCCGGACAGATGCCCTACGAGCAGTACTTC.